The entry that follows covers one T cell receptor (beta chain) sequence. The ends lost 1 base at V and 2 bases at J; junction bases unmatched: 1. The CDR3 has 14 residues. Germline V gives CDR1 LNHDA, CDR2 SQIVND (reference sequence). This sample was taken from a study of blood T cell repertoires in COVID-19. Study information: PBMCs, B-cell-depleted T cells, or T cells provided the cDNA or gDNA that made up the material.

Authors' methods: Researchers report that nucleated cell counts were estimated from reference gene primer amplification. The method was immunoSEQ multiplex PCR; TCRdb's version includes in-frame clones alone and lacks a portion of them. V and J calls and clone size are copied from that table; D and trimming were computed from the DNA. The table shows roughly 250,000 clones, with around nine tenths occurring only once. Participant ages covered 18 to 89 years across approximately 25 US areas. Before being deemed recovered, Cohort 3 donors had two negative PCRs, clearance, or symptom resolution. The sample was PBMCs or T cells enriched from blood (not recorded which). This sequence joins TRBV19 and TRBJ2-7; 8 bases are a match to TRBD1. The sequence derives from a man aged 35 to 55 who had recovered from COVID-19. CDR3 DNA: TGTGCCAGTAGTATAGGGACAGGGCCCTACGAGCAGTACTTC. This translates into CASSIGTGPYEQYF.